This T cell receptor (beta chain) was sequenced for a study of technical replicates of blood from a few donors. TCRdb's table, derived via immunoSEQ multiplex PCR, lists solely in-frame clones and lacks some. The data contain about 62,000 clones, roughly 86% of them singletons. With 1 base removed from V and 0 bases from J, the gap between germline ends came to 5 bases. CDR1 is SGHVS and CDR2 is FNYEAQ in the germline V gene. This CDR3 is 14 amino acids long. The sequencing input was PBMCs. The chain carries TRBV7-6 and TRBJ2-3, with no clear D. This receptor was identified in a human donor in good health. Some clones in this sample may be carry-over from other donors' samples. The CDR3 sequence is CASSLDPSTDTQYF. The CDR3 DNA is TGTGCCAGCAGCTTAGATCCTAGCACAGATACGCAGTATTTT.